This TCR beta chain originates from a study of blood T cell repertoires in COVID-19. About the research overall: Both acute and convalescent COVID-19 samples were obtained from the United States, Italy and Spain. In each case, the material was cDNA or gDNA derived from T cells, B-cell-depleted T cells, or PBMCs.

In the original processing: Amplification of reference gene primers provided the estimated nucleated cell counts. Sequencing was performed with immunoSEQ multiplex PCR; in TCRdb, only in-frame clones are kept and a portion is missing. V and J calls and clone size are those listed in that table; D and trimming were worked out from the DNA. The data hold roughly 300,000 clones, with about 80% observed a single time. Trimming took 1 base from V and 2 from J, leaving 8 bases between them. In germline, CDR1 is LNHNV, CDR2 YYDKDF (reference sequence). This CDR3 region has 15 residues. A note on this clone: Other DNA variants within this sample encode the same CDR3.

This sequence originates from a woman in her forties or fifties who had recovered from COVID-19. The sequencing sample was made of peripheral blood. The chain links TRBV15 to TRBJ2-2, with D possibly matching TRBD1 (6 bases). The CDR3 reads CATSRGTENTGELFF. In DNA form, the CDR3 reads TGTGCCACCAGCAGAGGGACAGAAAACACCGGGGAGCTGTTTTTT.